This T cell receptor beta chain was captured by sequencing in a study of blood T cell repertoires in COVID-19 (dated by TCRdb to between 2020 and 2021). As for the study more broadly: Samples covering the acute and convalescent phases of COVID-19 were provided by collaborators in the United States, Italy and Spain. The prospective study material was composed of cDNA or gDNA derived from T cells, B-cell-depleted T cells, or PBMCs. Deeply sampled blood TCRbeta repertoires from subjects exposed to, actively infected with, or recovered from COVID-19 were included in the dataset. The repertoires were made available in a free public database intended to serve as a resource for research on the immune response to SARS-CoV-2. The samples were drawn from two sources: the first 160 participants of the ongoing ImmuneRACE study, and over 950 subjects contributed by 6 global collaborators. Nearly every sample came with metadata listing a de-identified subject ID, COVID-19 status, age in years and sex. Where available, HLA class I and class II types were obtained from metadata supplied by the sample provider rather than from assay-based typing. What the study reported, not specific to this receptor: Clinical and demographic metadata were provided uncurated, with the amount varying by source and participant.

After removal of 4 bases from V and 8 bases from J, the junction retains 7 bases not matched to a gene. Taken from the germline V gene (reference sequence), the CDR1 and CDR2 loops are LGHDT and YNNKEL. Including cysteine and phenylalanine, the CDR3 has 14 amino acids. Kept here is only the CDR3 DNA, which spans 42 bases and is read in frame from base 1. About this clone itself: The clone's antigen remains unknown. Per-base qualities were not stored, and no clone one base away is much larger.

Each collaborating institution followed its own protocols to collect whole blood in K2EDTA tubes. Collaborator samples were shipped for TCRbeta analysis as frozen whole blood, isolated PBMCs, or DNA extracted from either sample type. The immunoSEQ Assay, a bias-controlled multiplex PCR, was used to amplify TCRbeta CDR3 regions from genomic DNA. The study's processing was this. The number of nucleated cells in each sample was estimated from the amplification of reference gene primers within the assay. Sequence reads were collapsed and filtered to measure the absolute abundance of every unique TCRbeta CDR3 rearrangement. For each sample, productive Simpson clonality was calculated as the square root of Simpson's diversity index across productive rearrangements. The source is immuneACCESS, and TCRdb retained only in-frame sequences with V and J called. Part of the clones is not carried over; for the studies checked, unresolved V genes explain less than half of this, and the remainder is unexplained. That table gives V, J and clone size, and the DNA gave D and trimming. This sample has over 60,000 clones in its table, and 80% to 85% of those were observed once. Together, the top ten hold roughly 8.3% of the sample.

The chain is encoded by TRBV3-1 (or the pseudogene TRBV3-2) joined to TRBJ1-4; TRBD1 aligns with 7 central bases. This clonotype was sampled from a human donor in a cohort sampled during active COVID-19. The sequenced sample was peripheral blood. The CDR3 region reads CASSPGGWDEKLFF. The nucleotides are TGTGCCAGCAGCCCAGGGGGATGGGACGAAAAACTGTTTTTT.